This T cell receptor beta chain was obtained from a study of tumor-infiltrating lymphocytes in primary liver carcinoma. Study-wide background: The five patients, who were men and women, ranged in age from 30 to 69 years. Findings and limits, study-wide: Tumors had a top-250-clone fraction that was significantly higher than blood (p = 0.039).

Points on this clonotype: Antigen unknown. A much larger clone differs by one base, so this may be a read error.

Reverse transcription of about 500 ng total RNA with a constant-region primer produced TCR beta cDNA. Libraries covering TCR beta were generated through three nested multiplex PCR rounds (using a slightly modified ARM-PCR). The first two PCR rounds used TRBV1-TRBV30 forward primers with a C-beta reverse primer, about 10 cycles each. Using its own MiXCR run on the multiplex PCR reads, TCRdb lists one record per CDR3 protein. Of fewer than 350,000 distinct CDR3 sequences in the sample, roughly 60% were seen once. Blood RNA came from unsorted whole blood; germline DNA was also extracted. Prior to surgery, four milliliters of peripheral blood were drawn. This CDR3 is built from 16 residues. CDR1 is MNHEY, CDR2 SVGEGT, per germline.

Sequencing input: peripheral blood. This TCR was sampled from a man aged 35 to 55 with primary liver carcinoma and hepatitis B virus infection. This chain joins TRBV6-2 or TRBV6-3 and TRBJ2-1; 11 bases map to TRBD2. The CDR3 DNA reads as TGTGCCATCAGTGACCCACTAGCGGGAGATAGAAATGAGCAGTTCTTC. This encodes CAISDPLAGDRNEQFF.